The next 9 T cell receptor beta chains were all read from a single sample in a study of shared clonotypes between healthy human individuals. Generated by immunoSEQ multiplex PCR, the TCRdb table keeps only in-frame clones and is missing some. The sample carries approximately 2,200,000 clones, 90% to 95% recorded once. The naive CD8 subset, CD45RO-negative cells positively selected for CCR7, excluded terminally differentiated effector memory CD45RA+ cells. The sequenced sample consisted of naive CD8+ T cells from PBMCs. These receptors all stem from a young man in good health. Some clones in this sample may be carry-over from other donors' samples.

The chain couples TRBV9 to TRBJ2-7, with 13 positions matching TRBD2. This CDR3 spans 17 amino acids. V shed 3 bases and J 4 bases; nucleotides not matched to a gene: 10. Germline lookup yields CDR1 SGDLS and CDR2 YYNGEE. The CDR3 DNA reads as TGTGCCAGCAGCGGAAGACTAGCGGGAGGAGGTATTTACGAGCAGTACTTC. Translating it yields CASSGRLAGGGIYEQYF.

The chain couples TRBV10-3 to TRBJ1-3; D unresolved. The CDR3 sequence is 15 residues long. Trimming removed 7 bases from V and 0 bases from J, with 13 bases in between. Germline values: CDR1 ENHRY, CDR2 SYGVKD. CDR3: CAITQDPYSGNTIYF. The CDR3 nucleotides read TGTGCCATCACGCAGGATCCCTACTCTGGAAACACCATATATTTT.

The chain has TRBV7-9 and TRBJ2-1, with 8 bases aligning to TRBD2. V was clipped by 9 bases and J by 7 bases; unmatched bases: 8. CDR1 and CDR2 (germline): SEHNR, FQNEAQ (reference sequence). The CDR3 has 13 residues. CDR3 amino acids: CASYLAGINEQFF. The DNA of the CDR3 is TGTGCCAGTTATCTAGCGGGCATAAATGAGCAGTTCTTC.

The chain carries TRBV7-8 and TRBJ1-5; tentative D call: TRBD1 (5 bases). Germline CDR1 and CDR2: SGHVS and FQNEAQ. This CDR3 has 11 residues. V was trimmed by 8 bases and J by 5 bases, leaving 7 bases between them. The CDR3 nucleotides are TGTGCCAGCGGGGGGGATCAGCCCCAGCATTTT. Translated, it gives CASGGDQPQHF.

The rearrangement joins TRBV27 to TRBJ1-2; no definite D call. Trimming pared 0 bases from V and 5 bases from J, leaving 13 bases between. CDR1 and CDR2 (germline): MNHEY, SMNVEV (reference sequence). CDR3 length equals 15 residues. The CDR3 coding sequence is TGTGCCAGCAGTTTATCGAATCCAGAACTTTATGGCTACACCTTC. Translation: CASSLSNPELYGYTF.

This clone is a singleton in its sample. V gene TRBV6-5 combines with J gene TRBJ1-4, with a tentative D call TRBD1 (6 bases). This CDR3 has 11 amino acids. Germline V gene data show CDR1 as MNHEY and CDR2 as SVGAGI. The V and J ends lost 6 bases and 14 bases respectively, with 13 bases between them. The DNA for the CDR3 is TGTGCCAGCAGAGGGGGGGTTAGGCTGTTTTTT. Its protein is CASRGGVRLFF.

The chain uses TRBV5-6 and TRBJ2-7, with 11 bases identical to TRBD2. The junction had 10 bases not matched to a gene; V was cut back by 4 bases and J by 10 bases. The CDR3 consists of 14 residues. Germline lookup yields CDR1 SGHDT and CDR2 YYEEEE. The CDR3 region has the DNA TGTGCCAGCAGCAGCGGGACTAGCGGACGTTCCCAGTACTTC. Translation gives CASSSGTSGRSQYF.

The sample holds one count of this clone. Other DNA variants within this sample encode the same CDR3. This rearrangement joins TRBV19 to TRBJ2-7; 8 nucleotides agree with TRBD1. Germline lookup yields CDR1 LNHDA and CDR2 SQIVND (reference sequence). V lost 7 bases to trimming and J lost 3 bases; unmatched junction nucleotides: 8. The CDR3 extends over 14 amino acids. CDR3 region: CASTPGQGSYEQYF. CDR3 coding DNA: TGTGCCAGTACCCCAGGACAGGGTAGCTACGAGCAGTACTTC.

The CDR3 loop is CASSWTSGSQLNIQYF. In DNA, the CDR3 is TGTGCCAGCAGTTGGACTAGCGGGAGTCAGTTAAACATTCAGTACTTC. The V and J genes are TRBV28 and TRBJ2-4; 13 bases are shared with TRBD2. V lost 4 bases to trimming and J lost 6 bases; unmatched junction nucleotides: 6. The CDR3 sequence is 16 residues long. Germline values: CDR1 MDHEN, CDR2 SYDVKM.